Below are 4 T cell receptor beta chains sequenced from a single sample in a study of identical twins. TCRdb recomputed calls from the 5' RACE reads with MiXCR, one row per CDR3 protein. The table records 1.5 million to 2 million distinct CDR3 sequences, about 30% of them present only once. Sequencing used cord blood. The source of these receptors is a newborn girl in good health.

V is TRBV6-5 and J is TRBJ2-1, with TRBD2 identical over 8 bases. The length of the CDR3 is 16 residues. Per the germline V gene, CDR1 is MNHEY and CDR2 is SVGAGI. The junction had 13 bases not matched to a gene; V was cut back by 7 bases and J by 5 bases. CDR3 nucleotide sequence: TGTGCCAGCACCCCTTTAGGGCTAGCGGGTGACAATGAGCAGTTCTTC. Translating it yields CASTPLGLAGDNEQFF.

The V call is TRBV20-1, the J call TRBJ2-7, with D perhaps matching TRBD1 (6 bases). The V gene lost 0 bases and the J gene lost 2 bases, with 11 bases spanning the gap. The CDR3 extends over 14 amino acids. From germline, CDR1 is DFQATT and CDR2 SNEGSKA (reference sequence). For the CDR3, the DNA is TGCAGTGCTAGAGATTGGCAGGGGACCTACGAGCAGTACTTC. Protein sequence: CSARDWQGTYEQYF.

This chain uses TRBV20-1 with TRBJ2-4; D uncertain. The CDR3 is 12 residues long. Germline CDR1 is DFQATT and CDR2 is SNEGSKA (reference sequence). Trimming removed 6 bases from V and 2 bases from J, with 8 bases in between. The CDR3 reads CSAGGTKNIQYF. CDR3 coding DNA: TGCAGTGCAGGCGGCACCAAAAACATTCAGTACTTC.

This clonotype was seen more than once but under ten times. J is TRBJ2-3 and V is TRBV14; 13 bases are shared with TRBD2. Germline CDR1 SGHDN, CDR2 FVKESK. The CDR3 sequence is 17 residues long. The V gene end was trimmed by 1 base and the J gene end by 5 bases; junction bases not matched to a gene: 6. In DNA, the CDR3 is TGTGCCAGCAGCCAAGCCGGGACTAGCGGGAAAAAAGATACGCAGTATTTT. It yields the protein CASSQAGTSGKKDTQYF.